This T cell receptor beta chain was sequenced during a study of blood T cell repertoires in COVID-19. Participant age was roughly 18 to 90 years, and participants resided in around 24 US areas. Germline CDR1 SGHNT, CDR2 YYREEE (reference sequence). Germline trimming cut 3 bases from V and 7 bases from J; bases unmatched to any gene: 5. CDR3 length: 14 amino acids. Generated by immunoSEQ multiplex PCR, the TCRdb table keeps only in-frame clones and is missing some. Among about 310,000 clones listed, around 91% were seen once. Sequenced input: PBMCs or T cells enriched from blood (not recorded which). The rearrangement links TRBV5-4 to TRBJ2-2; 8 bases are shared with TRBD1. The TCR sequence derives from a woman between 18 and 29 years old with acute COVID-19. The CDR3 sequence: CASSYQGADGELFF. The CDR3 coding sequence is TGTGCCAGCAGCTATCAGGGGGCTGACGGGGAGCTGTTTTTT.